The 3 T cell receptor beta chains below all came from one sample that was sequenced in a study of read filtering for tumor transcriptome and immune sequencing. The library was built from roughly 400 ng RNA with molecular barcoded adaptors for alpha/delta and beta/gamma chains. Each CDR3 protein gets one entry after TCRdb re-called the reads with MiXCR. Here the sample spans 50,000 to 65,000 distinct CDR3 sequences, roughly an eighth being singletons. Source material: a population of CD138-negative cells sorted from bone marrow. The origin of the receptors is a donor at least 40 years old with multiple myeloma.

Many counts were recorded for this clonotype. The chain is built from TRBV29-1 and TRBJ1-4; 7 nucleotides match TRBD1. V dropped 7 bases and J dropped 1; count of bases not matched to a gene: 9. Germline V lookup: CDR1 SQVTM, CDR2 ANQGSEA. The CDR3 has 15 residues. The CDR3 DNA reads TGCAGCGCAATAGGGGGCGTTGGAACTAATGAAAAACTGTTTTTT. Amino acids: CSAIGGVGTNEKLFF.

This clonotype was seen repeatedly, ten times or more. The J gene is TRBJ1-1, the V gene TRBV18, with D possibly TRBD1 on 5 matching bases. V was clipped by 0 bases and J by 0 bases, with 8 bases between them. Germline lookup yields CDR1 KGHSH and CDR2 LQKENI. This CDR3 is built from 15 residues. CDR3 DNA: TGTGCCAGCTCACCACCGGGGGATATGAACACTGAAGCTTTCTTT. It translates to CASSPPGDMNTEAFF.

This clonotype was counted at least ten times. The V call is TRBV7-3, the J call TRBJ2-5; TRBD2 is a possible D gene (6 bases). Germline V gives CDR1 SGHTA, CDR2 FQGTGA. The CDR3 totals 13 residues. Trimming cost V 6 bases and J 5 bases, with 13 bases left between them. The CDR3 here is CASSTSTGETQYF. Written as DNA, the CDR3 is TGTGCCAGCAGTACTAGCACGGGCGAGACCCAGTACTTC.